The 20 T cell receptor beta chains reported below all come from one sample, sequenced in a study of T cell repertoires in cytomegalovirus infection. Each CDR3 protein is one row after TCRdb ran MiXCR on the reads. The data hold around 100,000 distinct CDR3 sequences, with 23% observed a single time. The sequencing sample was made of CD8+ T cells from PBMCs. The receptors here all came from a human donor in good health (CMV status not recorded). Some clones in this sample may be carry-over from other donors' samples.

This chain joins TRBV3-1 and TRBJ2-1; 10 bases agree with TRBD2. This CDR3 contains 15 residues. Germline V gene data show CDR1 as LGHDT and CDR2 as YNNKEL (reference sequence). J was trimmed by 3 bases and V by 4 bases; bases with no gene match: 3. CDR3 sequence reads: CASSPASGGYNEQFF. The CDR3 nucleotides read TGTGCCAGCAGCCCAGCTAGCGGGGGCTACAATGAGCAGTTCTTC.

CDR3 protein: CASSGTSNEQFF. The CDR3 DNA follows: TGTGCCAGCAGTGGCACTTCGAATGAGCAGTTCTTC. V is TRBV6-8 and J is TRBJ2-1; D is uncertain. Germline CDR1 and CDR2: MNHGY and SAAAGT. The V end was cut by 5 bases, the J end by 7 bases, with 9 bases between. The CDR3 consists of 12 residues.

V usage is TRBV6-6 and J usage is TRBJ1-5, with 10 positions matching TRBD1. V lost 7 bases, J lost 6 bases, and 6 bases stayed unmatched. In germline, CDR1 is MNHNY, CDR2 SVGAGI (reference sequence). The CDR3 contains 14 residues. CDR3 nucleotides: TGTGCCAGCACCTCGGACAGGGGGGGTCAGCCCCAGCATTTT. The encoded protein is CASTSDRGGQPQHF.

This clonotype was seen repeatedly, ten times or more. The V call is TRBV4-3, the J call TRBJ2-7; 12 nucleotides line up with TRBD2. Germline CDR1 reads LGHNA; CDR2 reads YSLEER. The CDR3 sequence is 15 residues long. After removal of 1 base from V and 2 bases from J, the junction contained 0 bases not matched to a gene. The CDR3 DNA reads TGCGCCAGCAGCCAAGGACTAGCGGGGGCCTACGAGCAGTACTTC. It is translated as CASSQGLAGAYEQYF.

The DNA of the CDR3 is TGTGCCAGCAGCCAAGGTTCGGCCCACGAGCAGTACTTC. Amino acid sequence: CASSQGSAHEQYF. The chain joins TRBV14 to TRBJ2-7; D not resolved. The CDR3 covers 13 residues. V was pared by 1 base and J by 5 bases, with 9 bases between. Per germline, CDR1 SGHDN and CDR2 FVKESK.

The chain recombines TRBV20-1 with TRBJ2-3; 11 bases are a match to TRBD2. Germline V CDR1 and CDR2: DFQATT, SNEGSKA (reference sequence). V lost 0 bases and J lost 5; bases outside the gene matches: 10. The CDR3 contains 17 residues. The CDR3: CSARDPLTSGSVDTQYF. CDR3 bases: TGCAGTGCTAGAGACCCTTTAACTAGCGGGAGCGTAGATACGCAGTATTTT.

The V and J genes are TRBV10-3 and TRBJ2-5; D not resolved. V lost 1 base, J lost 0 bases, and 3 bases lay in between. The V gene's germline CDR1 is ENHRY and CDR2 SYGVKD. This CDR3 spans 13 amino acids. The CDR3 spells CAISELNQETQYF. CDR3 nucleotides: TGTGCCATCAGTGAGTTGAACCAAGAGACCCAGTACTTC.

A few counts support this clonotype. The chain joins TRBV27 to TRBJ2-5; D could derive from TRBD1 or TRBD2 (5 bases each). Between the trimmed V and J ends, which lost 3 bases and 4 bases, there was a span of 12 bases. This CDR3 has 14 residues. Germline V CDR1 and CDR2: MNHEY, SMNVEV (reference sequence). CDR3 sequence: CASSFRAGRETQYF. As DNA, the CDR3 is TGTGCCAGCAGTTTTCGGGCAGGGAGAGAGACCCAGTACTTC.

Ten or more counts support this clonotype. The chain combines TRBV30 with TRBJ2-7; 7 nucleotides match TRBD1. CDR1 and CDR2 (germline): GTSNPN, SVGIG (reference sequence). The ends lost 2 bases at V and 7 bases at J; junction bases unmatched: 8. The CDR3 runs 13 residues. The CDR3 region is CAWSPTGSGEQYF. The CDR3 DNA follows: TGTGCCTGGAGTCCGACAGGGTCGGGAGAGCAGTACTTC.

The chain recombines TRBV7-9 with TRBJ2-3, with a possible D match to TRBD1 (6 bases). From germline, CDR1 is SEHNR and CDR2 FQNEAQ (reference sequence). The CDR3 loop spans 16 amino acids. The V gene lost 5 bases and the J gene lost 2 bases, with 17 bases spanning the gap. The CDR3 DNA is TGTGCCAGCAGCCCCCCCCTGGGGGCGAACACAGATACGCAGTATTTT. Translation: CASSPPLGANTDTQYF.

The V call is TRBV7-9, the J call TRBJ2-7; D possibly corresponds to TRBD2 (7 bases). With 5 bases removed from V and 3 bases from J, the gap between germline ends came to 14 bases. The CDR3 extends over 14 amino acids. Germline V gene lookup returns CDR1 SEHNR and CDR2 FQNEAQ (reference sequence). The CDR3 loop reads CASSHQGGGYEQYF. For the CDR3, the DNA is TGTGCCAGCAGCCATCAGGGAGGGGGCTACGAGCAGTACTTC.

This chain uses TRBV20-1 with TRBJ2-1; 11 bases line up with TRBD2. Germline V gene lookup returns CDR1 DFQATT and CDR2 SNEGSKA (reference sequence). The CDR3 spans 14 residues. V trimming: 3 bases; J trimming: 8 bases; junction bases outside the gene matches: 6. The CDR3 loop is CSASGTSGRYEQFF. CDR3 nucleotide sequence: TGCAGTGCTAGTGGCACTAGCGGGAGATATGAGCAGTTCTTC.

The rearrangement uses TRBV12-3 or TRBV12-4 and TRBJ2-7, with D perhaps being TRBD1 or TRBD2 (6 bases each). The ends were cut back, 5 bases at V and 2 bases at J, with 13 bases in the middle. The CDR3 loop spans 14 amino acids. This CDR3 is CASSLLGGPYEQYF. The DNA for the CDR3 is TGTGCCAGCAGTCTTCTCGGGGGCCCCTACGAGCAGTACTTC.

J is TRBJ1-1 and V is TRBV2, with D unclear. This CDR3 has 12 amino acids. The germline V gene has CDR1 SNHLY and CDR2 FYNNEI. Trimming stripped 8 bases from V and 2 bases from J, with 9 bases between. This CDR3 is CASQRINTEAFF. The CDR3 region has the DNA TGTGCCAGCCAGAGAATTAACACTGAAGCTTTCTTT.

This chain connects TRBV25-1 to TRBJ2-1; D is uncertain. The V gene's germline CDR1 is MGHDK and CDR2 SYGVNS. Trimming stripped 1 base from V and 4 bases from J, with 8 bases between. The CDR3 covers 14 residues. CDR3 sequence (DNA): TGTGCCAGCAGTGAATCCCCGGCTTACAATGAGCAGTTCTTC. It encodes CASSESPAYNEQFF.

V is TRBV14 and J is TRBJ2-7; TRBD2 matches 8 bases. The V gene's germline CDR1 is SGHDN and CDR2 FVKESK. The CDR3 sequence is 12 residues long. The V and J ends lost 5 bases and 7 bases, in that order; junction bases with no gene match: 4. This CDR3 is CASSSGGGEQYF. The CDR3 nucleotides read TGTGCCAGCAGCTCCGGGGGGGGTGAGCAGTACTTC.

The table lists this clonotype with a few counts. The rearrangement joins TRBV10-1 to TRBJ2-1, with 7 bases lining up with TRBD2. The CDR3 sequence is 13 residues long. The junction had 2 bases not matched to a gene; V was cut back by 3 bases and J by 6 bases. Germline V CDR1 and CDR2: WNHNN, SYGVQD (reference sequence). The DNA for the CDR3 is TGCGCCAGCAGTGAACTAGCGAGCAATGAGCAGTTCTTC. Protein: CASSELASNEQFF.

This clonotype was picked up a small number of times. The chain couples TRBV25-1 to TRBJ1-6; D unresolved. The germline V gene encodes CDR1 MGHDK and CDR2 SYGVNS. The length of the CDR3 is 12 residues. V was pared by 4 bases and J by 4 bases, with 2 bases between. The CDR3 protein is CASSVYNSPLHF. The CDR3 nucleotides read TGTGCCAGCAGTGTGTATAATTCACCCCTCCACTTT.

This clonotype has a handful of counts. The chain uses TRBV15 and TRBJ2-2, with 10 bases identical to TRBD2. Germline values: CDR1 LNHNV, CDR2 YYDKDF (reference sequence). The J segment lost 7 bases and the V segment lost 3 bases, leaving 8 bases of the junction unmatched. This CDR3 spans 16 amino acids. The CDR3 nucleotides are TGTGCCACCAGCAGGCTAGCGGGGGCCGAGGGCGGGGAGCTGTTTTTT. Translating gives CATSRLAGAEGGELFF. The variable domain in full, with the rest retrieved from reference TRBV15 and TRBJ2-2, is DAMVIQNPRYQVTQFGKPVTLSCSQTLNHNVMYWYQQKSSQAPKLLFHYYDKDFNNEADTPDNFQSRRPNTSFCFLDIRSPGLGDTAMYLCATSRLAGAEGGELFFGEGSRLTVL.

V and J are TRBV6-5 and TRBJ1-1; D might be TRBD1 (6 bases). The CDR3 contains 17 residues. CDR1 is MNHEY and CDR2 is SVGAGI in the germline V gene. Deletions cut 1 base from V and 5 bases from J, with 20 bases between. The CDR3 is CASSYFTLQGRYTEAFF. As DNA, the CDR3 is TGTGCCAGCAGTTACTTTACACTACAGGGAAGATATACTGAAGCTTTCTTT.